One and the same sample provided the 9 T cell receptor beta chains below, sequenced in a study of cytomegalovirus exposure and HLA in healthy donors. Researchers ran the PCR with 60 Vbeta and 13 Jbeta primers. Assay used: immunoSEQ multiplex PCR; TCRdb lists only in-frame clones, some missing. The data contain under 200,000 clones, over 80% of them singletons. The sequencing sample was made of PBMCs. Source of these receptors: a male donor in good health and CMV-seronegative.

Details on this clone: An end of the junction differs from the germline gene, which may be a read error. This chain uses TRBV7-7 with TRBJ2-2, with D hard to call. Germline V gene sequence: CDR1 SSHAT, CDR2 FNYEAQ (reference sequence). The CDR3 has 14 amino acids. CDR3 in DNA: TGTGCTAGCAGCCCCACCTCCGGTTCCGGGGAGCTGTTTTTT. It yields the protein CASSPTSGSGELFF.

The CDR3 loop reads CASSPGTAEVYGYTF. The CDR3 bases are TGTGCCAGCAGTCCCGGGACAGCGGAGGTCTATGGCTACACCTTC. This chain links TRBV2 with TRBJ1-2; 7 bases are a match to TRBD1. The CDR3 loop spans 15 amino acids. The V and J ends lost 5 bases and 4 bases, in that order; junction bases with no gene match: 10. CDR1 SNHLY and CDR2 FYNNEI come from the germline V gene.

The chain carries TRBV4-3 and TRBJ1-1; no clear D. Germline CDR1 is LGHNA and CDR2 is YSLEER. The CDR3 is made up of 12 amino acids. With 1 base removed from V and 8 bases from J, the gap between germline ends came to 8 bases. CDR3 coding DNA: TGCGCCAGCAGCCAAGCTGGCGGCGAAGCTTTCTTT. Residues: CASSQAGGEAFF.

V gene TRBV6-1 combines with J gene TRBJ2-7, with 8 nucleotides matching TRBD2. With V trimmed by 11 bases and J by 3 bases, 12 bases remained unmatched. This CDR3 has 14 residues. Germline V gene data show CDR1 as MNHNS and CDR2 as SASEGT. The CDR3 sequence: CACEKGTSGYEQYF. The CDR3, as DNA: TGTGCCTGTGAGAAGGGAACTAGCGGCTACGAGCAGTACTTC.

J is TRBJ1-3 and V is TRBV6-1; D remains unclear. Deletions cut 8 bases from V and 3 bases from J, with 14 bases between. Germline V gene sequence: CDR1 MNHNS, CDR2 SASEGT. The CDR3 has 14 residues. The CDR3 is CASHPSGVGNTIYF. CDR3 in DNA: TGTGCCAGCCATCCGAGCGGGGTTGGAAACACCATATATTTT.

The chain uses TRBV11-2 and TRBJ1-1; D is unresolved. V dropped 1 base and J dropped 0 bases, with 12 bases sitting between them. The length of the CDR3 is 16 residues. CDR1 is SGHAT, CDR2 FQNNGV, per germline. This CDR3 reads CASSLVVWRLNTEAFF. CDR3 sequence (DNA): TGTGCCAGCAGCTTAGTCGTTTGGAGGCTGAACACTGAAGCTTTCTTT.

This chain uses TRBV7-6 with TRBJ2-6; D is unresolved. Germline V CDR1 and CDR2: SGHVS, FNYEAQ. This CDR3 has 14 amino acids. V dropped 1 base and J dropped 4 bases, with 5 bases sitting between them. The CDR3 DNA reads TGTGCCAGCAGCTTAGACAAAGGGGCCAACGTCCTGACTTTC. Residues: CASSLDKGANVLTF.

The rearrangement joins TRBV5-6 to TRBJ1-2, with D hard to call. There are 14 residues in the CDR3. Germline V gene sequence: CDR1 SGHDT, CDR2 YYEEEE. V lost 4 bases, J lost 4 bases, and 14 bases lay in between. The CDR3 nucleotides are TGTGCCAGCAGCCTTCCGGGGATATCCTATGGCTACACCTTC. Protein: CASSLPGISYGYTF.

The chain uses TRBV6-6 and TRBJ1-1; 9 bases align to TRBD1. This CDR3 contains 14 residues. CDR1 and CDR2 (germline): MNHNY, SVGAGI (reference sequence). Losses at the gene ends were 6 bases for V and 4 bases for J; bases not matched to a gene: 6. The CDR3 spells CASRETGGSTEAFF. CDR3 nucleotide sequence: TGTGCCAGCAGGGAGACAGGGGGTTCCACTGAAGCTTTCTTT.